Following are 27 T cell receptor beta chains from one sample sequenced in a study of blood T cell repertoires in COVID-19. Using immunoSEQ multiplex PCR, the repertoire was profiled, and TCRdb retains in-frame clones only, with some absent. The repertoire includes some 180,000 clones, 70% to 85% of them detected once, and around 20% sits in the top ten. The source material was PBMCs or T cells enriched from blood (not recorded which). The receptors originated from a woman aged 70-85 years in a cohort exposed to, infected with or recovered from COVID-19 (not recorded which).

The chain couples TRBV7-2 to TRBJ2-1; TRBD1 matches at 10 bases. The CDR3 loop spans 14 amino acids. Germline CDR1 is SGHTA and CDR2 is FQGNSA. V dropped 4 bases and J dropped 10; count of bases not matched to a gene: 7. The CDR3, as DNA: TGTGCCAGCAGCTACCGGGACAGGGGCAGGGAGCAGTTCTTC. Protein product: CASSYRDRGREQFF.

The rearrangement links TRBV5-1 to TRBJ1-1; 8 bases are shared with TRBD1. V lost 0 bases, J lost 4 bases, and 5 bases stayed unmatched. The CDR3 loop spans 15 amino acids. Germline CDR1 and CDR2: SGHRS and YFSETQ. In DNA form, the CDR3 reads TGCGCCAGCAGCTTGGTGGCAGGGGGCATCACTGAAGCTTTCTTT. This sequence encodes CASSLVAGGITEAFF.

The rearrangement uses TRBV3-1 (or the pseudogene TRBV3-2) and TRBJ1-5; TRBD1 might be the D (5 bases). The CDR3 spans 14 residues. Germline V gene sequence: CDR1 LGHDT, CDR2 YNNKEL (reference sequence). The V gene lost 2 bases and the J gene lost 1 base, with 6 bases spanning the gap. CDR3 bases: TGTGCCAGCAGCCAACAGGGAAGCAATCAGCCCCAGCATTTT. Translation gives CASSQQGSNQPQHF.

CDR3 DNA sequence: TGTGCCAGCAGCCCAGGGGCCTATGGCTACACCTTC. Its protein is CASSPGAYGYTF. The rearrangement uses TRBV5-6 and TRBJ1-2; perhaps TRBD1 as D (6 bases). The CDR3 is made up of 12 amino acids. The germline gives CDR1 SGHDT, CDR2 YYEEEE. V lost 4 bases and J 4 bases, leaving 8 bases between the germline ends.

V is TRBV9 and J is TRBJ2-3; TRBD2 might be the D (5 bases). V was cut by 0 bases and J by 2 bases, with 16 bases left in between. The CDR3 length is 17 residues. Germline assignment: CDR1 SGDLS and CDR2 YYNGEE. In DNA, the CDR3 is TGTGCCAGCAGCGTAGGGGGTGGCGGGTCCTTCACAGATACGCAGTATTTT. It specifies CASSVGGGGSFTDTQYF. Full variable domain (missing parts from reference TRBV9 and TRBJ2-3): DSGVTQTPKHLITATGQRVTLRCSPRSGDLSVYWYQQSLDQGLQFLIQYYNGEERAKGNILERFSAQQFPDLHSELNLSSLELGDSALYFCASSVGGGGSFTDTQYFGPGTRLTVL.

This sequence joins TRBV18 and TRBJ1-6, with D unclear. Germline values: CDR1 KGHSH, CDR2 LQKENI. The V gene lost 3 bases and the J gene lost 10 bases, with 13 bases spanning the gap. The CDR3 is 14 residues long. CDR3 in amino acids: CASSPEGAYSPLHF. The CDR3 DNA follows: TGTGCCAGCTCACCTGAGGGTGCTTACTCACCCCTCCACTTT.

This chain uses TRBV4-3 with TRBJ1-3, with D possibly matching TRBD1 (5 bases). The V gene's germline CDR1 is LGHNA and CDR2 YSLEER. V was cut by 5 bases and J by 0 bases, with 8 bases left in between. CDR3 size: 14 residues. The CDR3 sequence is CASSSGASGNTIYF. In DNA, the CDR3 is TGCGCCAGCAGCAGCGGGGCCTCTGGAAACACCATATATTTT.

Written as DNA, the CDR3 is TGTGCCAGCAGCTTAACAGGACGAAGGGGTGAAAAACTGTTTTTT. Protein product: CASSLTGRRGEKLFF. The chain employs TRBV11-3 and TRBJ1-4; perhaps TRBD1 as D (5 bases). Germline V gene lookup returns CDR1 SGHNT and CDR2 YENEEA. V lost 2 bases, J lost 7 bases, and 14 bases lay in between. The CDR3 extends over 15 amino acids.

The sample holds a few counts of this clone. The rearrangement uses TRBV2 and TRBJ2-2; the D is unclear. Trimming removed 1 base at V and 5 bases at J, with 11 bases between. The CDR3 is 15 residues long. CDR1 SNHLY and CDR2 FYNNEI come from the germline V gene. The CDR3 loop reads CASSEVLTTTGELFF. CDR3 bases: TGTGCCAGCAGTGAAGTTTTAACTACTACCGGGGAGCTGTTTTTT.

The chain links TRBV2 to TRBJ2-7, with 9 bases lining up with TRBD1. The CDR3 runs to 15 residues. Germline loops: CDR1 SNHLY, CDR2 FYNNEI. The V gene end was trimmed by 5 bases and the J gene end by 0 bases; junction bases not matched to a gene: 5. CDR3: CASSQDRGPSYEQYF. The CDR3 nucleotides are TGTGCCAGCAGTCAGGACAGGGGACCCTCCTACGAGCAGTACTTC.

For this clone: A junction boundary mismatches the germline segment, possibly from a read error. The gene calls are TRBV7-7 and TRBJ1-4; tentatively, D is TRBD1 (5 bases). The germline CDR1 and CDR2 sequences are SSHAT and FNYEAQ (reference sequence). The CDR3 is made up of 15 amino acids. This CDR3 is CASSLGGGANEKLFF. DNA for the CDR3: TGTGCTAGCAGCTTAGGCGGGGGAGCTAATGAAAAACTGTTTTTT. Variable domain in full (rest from reference TRBV7-7 and TRBJ1-4): GAGVSQSPRYKVTKRGQDVTLRCDPISSHATLYWYQQALGQGPEFLTYFNYEAQPDKSGLPSDRFSAERPEGSISTLTIQRTEQRDSAMYRCASSLGGGANEKLFFGSGTQLSVL.

The J gene is TRBJ2-1, the V gene TRBV6-2 or TRBV6-3; 9 bases align to TRBD2. Germline values: CDR1 MNHEY, CDR2 SVGEGT. This CDR3 is built from 15 residues. V was clipped by 2 bases and J by 9 bases; unmatched bases: 8. DNA for the CDR3: TGTGCCAGCAGTTACGTTGCGGGAGGGCCTAGTGAGCAGTTCTTC. This encodes CASSYVAGGPSEQFF.

The CDR3 loop reads CASSHMGLAVSYNEQFF. The DNA of the CDR3 is TGTGCCAGCAGTCACATGGGACTAGCGGTATCCTACAATGAGCAGTTCTTC. The V and J genes are TRBV28 and TRBJ2-1; 11 bases match TRBD2. V shed 5 bases and J 1 base; nucleotides not matched to a gene: 7. CDR3 length: 17 amino acids. Germline CDR1 and CDR2: MDHEN and SYDVKM.

The chain couples TRBV11-2 to TRBJ2-1, with 11 bases matching TRBD2. Germline values: CDR1 SGHAT, CDR2 FQNNGV. This CDR3 has 18 amino acids. Germline trimming cut 6 bases from V and 5 bases from J; bases unmatched to any gene: 15. CDR3 sequence (DNA): TGTGCCAGCAGTTATCCAAGAGGTGGGACTAGCGGTAACAATGAGCAGTTCTTC. The encoded protein is CASSYPRGGTSGNNEQFF.

This chain uses TRBV5-1 with TRBJ1-1; D is unresolved. Deletions cut 0 bases from V and 5 bases from J, with 14 bases between. Germline V gives CDR1 SGHRS, CDR2 YFSETQ. The CDR3 runs 15 residues. The CDR3 DNA reads TGCGCCAGCAGCTTGGGCCAGCCGGGAAGGACTGAAGCTTTCTTT. Protein product: CASSLGQPGRTEAFF.

The J gene is TRBJ1-1, the V gene TRBV10-3; TRBD1 agrees at 7 bases. The germline V gene encodes CDR1 ENHRY and CDR2 SYGVKD. V lost 4 bases and J lost 3; bases outside the gene matches: 8. The CDR3 length is 15 residues. CDR3 sequence: CAISVLGGQDTEAFF. For the CDR3, the DNA is TGTGCCATCAGTGTATTAGGGGGCCAGGACACTGAAGCTTTCTTT.

This chain connects TRBV24-1 to TRBJ2-5, with D possibly being TRBD1 (6 bases). Germline CDR1 reads KGHDR; CDR2 reads SFDVKD. This CDR3 region has 15 residues. V lost 7 bases to trimming and J lost 6 bases, with 20 bases between them. This CDR3 reads CATSLSTDRKKTQYF. The CDR3 bases are TGTGCCACCAGCCTATCGACTGACAGGAAAAAGACCCAGTACTTC.

J is TRBJ1-4 and V is TRBV27; 8 bases agree with TRBD1. The germline gives CDR1 MNHEY, CDR2 SMNVEV (reference sequence). J was trimmed by 7 bases and V by 6 bases; bases with no gene match: 4. The CDR3 spans 13 residues. The CDR3 region is CASRETGGEKLFF. In nucleotides, the CDR3 is TGTGCCAGCAGGGAAACAGGGGGTGAAAAACTGTTTTTT.

The rearrangement links TRBV5-8 to TRBJ2-5; D may be TRBD1 (6 bases). V lost 2 bases and J 2 bases, leaving 10 bases between the germline ends. The CDR3 loop spans 14 amino acids. Germline loops: CDR1 SGHTS, CDR2 YDEGEE. CDR3 in DNA: TGTGCCAGCAGCTTCCGGGGACAACAAGAGACCCAGTACTTC. It specifies CASSFRGQQETQYF.

The chain couples TRBV19 to TRBJ2-5; D might be TRBD1 (8 bases). This CDR3 is built from 15 residues. Deletions cut 5 bases from V and 3 bases from J, with 16 bases between. The germline V gene has CDR1 LNHDA and CDR2 SQIVND (reference sequence). CDR3 region: CASSADRGGEETQYF. The CDR3, as DNA: TGTGCCAGTAGTGCAGACAGGGGAGGGGAAGAGACCCAGTACTTC.

There are a few counts of this clone. An end of the junction does not agree with germline; a read error may underlie this. The chain carries TRBV28 and TRBJ1-5; no firm D call. This CDR3 contains 12 residues. Germline CDR1 is MDHEN and CDR2 is SYDVKM. CDR3 in DNA: TGTGCCAGCAGAATATCAAATCAGGCCCAGCATTTT. Translating gives CASRISNQAQHF. The full variable domain, in which reference TRBV28 and TRBJ1-5 provide the parts outside the CDR3, is DVKVTQSSRYLVKRTGEKVFLECVQDMDHENMFWYRQDPGLGLRLIYFSYDVKMKEKGDIPEGYSVSREKKERFSLILESASTNQTSMYLCASRISNQAQHFGDGTRLSIL.

This clone showed up just once. This chain connects TRBV7-2 to TRBJ1-1; 7 bases are shared with TRBD1. The CDR3 spans 15 residues. The trim removed 0 bases at V and 4 bases at J, leaving 5 bases unmatched. Germline V gene data show CDR1 as SGHTA and CDR2 as FQGNSA. In DNA form, the CDR3 reads TGTGCCAGCAGCTTAGCGTCCAGGGGGGCCACTGAAGCTTTCTTT. This translates into CASSLASRGATEAFF.

This clone has just a few counts. The chain links TRBV3-1 (or the pseudogene TRBV3-2) to TRBJ1-4; D perhaps matches TRBD1 (5 bases). The germline V and J ends were trimmed by 5 bases and 0 bases, with 7 bases remaining between them. In germline, CDR1 is LGHDT, CDR2 YNNKEL (reference sequence). This CDR3 contains 14 residues. The CDR3 DNA follows: TGTGCCAGCAGCAGGGGCACAACTAATGAAAAACTGTTTTTT. This sequence encodes CASSRGTTNEKLFF.

This clone was recorded once. The chain is built from TRBV12-3 or TRBV12-4 and TRBJ1-1; D not certain. Trimming pared 3 bases from V and 5 bases from J, leaving 10 bases between. This CDR3 comprises 13 residues. CDR3 DNA: TGTGCCAGCAGTTTGGAGGGAGGGACTGAAGCTTTCTTT. Translating it yields CASSLEGGTEAFF.

This chain links TRBV7-6 with TRBJ2-2, with a tentative D call TRBD2 (5 bases). The CDR3 spans 14 residues. Germline V gives CDR1 SGHVS, CDR2 FNYEAQ. V dropped 5 bases and J dropped 3 bases, with 10 bases sitting between them. The DNA for the CDR3 is TGTGCCAGCAGCCCGACTATAGACACCGGGGAGCTGTTTTTT. Its protein is CASSPTIDTGELFF.

The genes are TRBV5-4 and TRBJ1-6, with D uncertain. The germline V gene has CDR1 SGHNT and CDR2 YYREEE (reference sequence). Trimming cost V 4 bases and J 7 bases, with 9 bases left between them. CDR3 size: 13 residues. CDR3 amino acids: CASSGGPNSPLHF. CDR3 coding DNA: TGTGCCAGCAGCGGAGGACCGAATTCACCCCTCCACTTT. Filled out from reference TRBV5-4 and TRBJ1-6, the complete variable domain reads ETGVTQSPTHLIKTRGQQVTLRCSSQSGHNTVSWYQQALGQGPQFIFQYYREEENGRGNFPPRFSGLQFPNYSSELNVNALELDDSALYLCASSGGPNSPLHFGNGTRLTVT.

V is TRBV18 and J is TRBJ2-7; TRBD1 agrees at 7 bases. The CDR3 has 16 residues. The trim removed 5 bases at V and 5 bases at J, leaving 15 bases unmatched. Germline V lookup: CDR1 KGHSH, CDR2 LQKENI. Written as DNA, the CDR3 is TGTGCCAGCTCATCGCAAGGCCCGACAGGGTACGACGAGCAGTACTTC. Translation gives CASSSQGPTGYDEQYF.